The 32 T cell receptor beta chains below all came from one sample that was sequenced in a study of blood T cell repertoires in COVID-19. Assay used: immunoSEQ multiplex PCR; TCRdb lists only in-frame clones, some missing. The sample records roughly 100,000 clones, around 88% being singletons. The sample taken for sequencing was peripheral blood. The receptors derive from a human donor in a cohort sampled during active COVID-19.

The chain uses TRBV4-3 and TRBJ1-2; 8 positions agree with TRBD1. The CDR3 runs to 13 residues. Unmatched junction bases numbered 4, after V lost 6 bases and J lost 4 bases. Germline V gives CDR1 LGHNA, CDR2 YSLEER. The CDR3 protein is CASSPDRGYGYTF. CDR3 DNA: TGCGCCAGCAGTCCTGACAGGGGCTATGGCTACACCTTC.

The rearrangement uses TRBV6-6 and TRBJ1-1, with D maybe TRBD1 (6 bases). Between the trimmed V and J ends, which lost 7 bases and 2 bases, there was a span of 17 bases. This CDR3 is 15 amino acids long. Germline loops: CDR1 MNHNY, CDR2 SVGAGI (reference sequence). CDR3 bases: TGTGCCAGCAAGCACAAAGCGGGACAAAACACTGAAGCTTTCTTT. It encodes CASKHKAGQNTEAFF.

V gene TRBV7-9 combines with J gene TRBJ2-3; D gene uncertain. The V gene lost 5 bases and the J gene lost 0 bases, with 6 bases spanning the gap. This CDR3 is 13 amino acids long. Per germline, CDR1 SEHNR and CDR2 FQNEAQ (reference sequence). CDR3 bases: TGTGCCAGCAGCCCGTCGAGCACAGATACGCAGTATTTT. Translated, it gives CASSPSSTDTQYF.

The J gene is TRBJ1-4, the V gene TRBV6-4; 7 positions match TRBD1. The junction had 3 bases not matched to a gene; V was cut back by 4 bases and J by 4 bases. This CDR3 region has 14 residues. Germline CDR1 and CDR2: MRHNA and SNTAGT. This CDR3 reads CASSGRDSNEKLFF. Written as DNA, the CDR3 is TGTGCCAGCAGTGGCCGGGACAGTAATGAAAAACTGTTTTTT.

The chain combines TRBV11-3 with TRBJ2-7, with TRBD2 matching 16 bases. Germline-derived CDR1 and CDR2 are SGHNT and YENEEA. V gave up 3 bases and J gave up 2 bases; unmatched junction bases: 1. The CDR3 is 16 amino acids. The CDR3 region is CASSLGLAGGPYEQYF. CDR3 in DNA: TGTGCCAGCAGCTTGGGACTAGCGGGAGGGCCCTACGAGCAGTACTTC.

CDR3 region: CASSPSFGLDTQYF. The DNA for the CDR3 is TGTGCCAGCAGCCCCTCTTTTGGACTCGATACGCAGTATTTT. The chain has TRBV7-9 and TRBJ2-3, with a tentative D call TRBD2 (5 bases). The CDR3 loop spans 14 amino acids. Trimming removed 5 bases at V and 6 bases at J, with 15 bases between. Per the germline V gene, CDR1 is SEHNR and CDR2 is FQNEAQ (reference sequence).

CDR3 in amino acids: CASSGKGREQYF. CDR3 sequence (DNA): TGTGCCAGCAGTGGAAAGGGGCGGGAGCAGTACTTC. The chain couples TRBV2 to TRBJ2-7; possibly TRBD1 for D (5 bases). CDR3 size: 12 residues. Trimming shortened V by 4 bases and J by 7 bases, and 11 bases separated the two germline ends. The germline V gene encodes CDR1 SNHLY and CDR2 FYNNEI.

J is TRBJ1-5 and V is TRBV28; 10 nucleotides agree with TRBD1. Trimming removed 8 bases from V and 4 bases from J; junction bases left unmatched: 14. Per the germline V gene, CDR1 is MDHEN and CDR2 is SYDVKM. CDR3 size: 17 residues. The CDR3 DNA is TGTGCCAGCGGAATCTTGGCCGGGACAGGGGCGAATCAGCCCCAGCATTTT. Encoded protein: CASGILAGTGANQPQHF.

This rearrangement joins TRBV7-8 to TRBJ1-1; D unresolved. From germline, CDR1 is SGHVS and CDR2 FQNEAQ. The CDR3 has 16 residues. V was shortened by 1 base and J by 0 bases, with 12 bases between the two germline ends. In DNA, the CDR3 is TGTGCCAGCAGCTTAGTCCGGAGAACTATGAACACTGAAGCTTTCTTT. As protein: CASSLVRRTMNTEAFF.

The V gene is TRBV6-5, the J gene TRBJ2-7; D perhaps matches TRBD2 (5 bases). Trimming removed 0 bases from V and 5 bases from J, with 11 bases in between. The CDR3 totals 14 residues. The germline gives CDR1 MNHEY, CDR2 SVGAGI. The CDR3 DNA follows: TGTGCCAGCAGTTACTCCCTCTCTAGCAACGAGCAGTACTTC. It specifies CASSYSLSSNEQYF.

The rearrangement links TRBV4-3 to TRBJ1-6; 8 positions agree with TRBD1. This CDR3 spans 14 amino acids. Germline CDR1 reads LGHNA; CDR2 reads YSLEER. V shed 3 bases, J shed 7 bases, and the junction held 2 bases outside the gene matches. CDR3: CASSHRQGNSPLHF. DNA of the CDR3: TGCGCCAGCAGCCACCGACAGGGGAATTCACCCCTCCACTTT.

The sample holds many counts of this clone. The chain has TRBV9 and TRBJ2-2, with a weak D call TRBD2 (5 bases). Trimming removed 0 bases at V and 8 bases at J, with 8 bases between. The CDR3 consists of 13 residues. CDR1 SGDLS and CDR2 YYNGEE come from the germline V gene. The CDR3 region is CASSVVGGGELFF. The CDR3 nucleotides are TGTGCCAGCAGCGTAGTTGGCGGGGGGGAGCTGTTTTTT.

This clone was found once. The DNA of the CDR3 is TGTGCCAGCCTGACTAGCGGGTACGAGCAGTACTTC. It is translated as CASLTSGYEQYF. The genes are TRBV2 and TRBJ2-7; 10 positions match TRBD2. The junction had 2 bases not matched to a gene; V was cut back by 8 bases and J by 4 bases. The CDR3 consists of 12 residues. Germline V lookup: CDR1 SNHLY, CDR2 FYNNEI.

V usage is TRBV20-1 and J usage is TRBJ2-7, with D perhaps TRBD2 (5 bases). This CDR3 has 11 amino acids. Trimming took off 2 bases at V and 4 bases at J, with 6 bases between the two ends. Germline CDR1 DFQATT, CDR2 SNEGSKA (reference sequence). The CDR3 loop is CSARRTYEQYF. CDR3 DNA: TGCAGTGCTAGAAGGACTTACGAGCAGTACTTC.

This chain uses TRBV7-7 with TRBJ2-5; TRBD1 is a possible D gene (5 bases). V was shortened by 2 bases and J by 4 bases, with 8 bases between the two germline ends. This CDR3 is 13 amino acids long. In germline, CDR1 is SSHAT, CDR2 FNYEAQ (reference sequence). CDR3 DNA sequence: TGTGCCAGCAGCTTAATTCAGGGAGAGACCCAGTACTTC. Translating it yields CASSLIQGETQYF.

V usage is TRBV15 and J usage is TRBJ2-1; perhaps TRBD2 as D (6 bases). There are 16 residues in the CDR3. Trimming shortened V by 1 base and J by 3 bases, and 13 bases separated the two germline ends. Germline V lookup: CDR1 LNHNV, CDR2 YYDKDF (reference sequence). The CDR3 sequence is CATSRGGAGLYNEQFF. CDR3 coding DNA: TGTGCCACCAGCAGAGGGGGAGCGGGTCTCTACAATGAGCAGTTCTTC.

The chain links TRBV2 to TRBJ2-7; TRBD2 matches 9 bases. The CDR3 loop spans 13 amino acids. CDR1 and CDR2 from the germline V gene are SNHLY and FYNNEI. V shed 6 bases, J shed 4 bases, and the junction held 4 bases outside the gene matches. The CDR3 region has the DNA TGTGCCAGCAGCCTAGCGGGATTGTACGAGCAGTACTTC. This translates into CASSLAGLYEQYF.

DNA for the CDR3: TGTGCCAGCAAACTGGACAGGGGGACCTCTGGGGCCAACGTCCTGACTTTC. Its protein is CASKLDRGTSGANVLTF. The chain carries TRBV9 and TRBJ2-6; TRBD1 matches 10 bases. The germline V gene has CDR1 SGDLS and CDR2 YYNGEE. The CDR3 totals 17 residues. V gave up 6 bases and J gave up 0 bases; unmatched junction bases: 6.

The chain joins TRBV3-1 (or the pseudogene TRBV3-2) to TRBJ2-2, with 10 positions matching TRBD2. The germline CDR1 and CDR2 sequences are LGHDT and YNNKEL (reference sequence). The length of the CDR3 is 16 residues. Trimming at V came to 1 base and at J to 6 bases, leaving 5 bases not matched to a gene. The CDR3 DNA sequence: TGTGCCAGCAGCCAAGTAGCGCTAGCGGGAGCCGGGGAGCTGTTTTTT. Amino acids: CASSQVALAGAGELFF.

A single count supports this clone. The J gene is TRBJ1-5, the V gene TRBV20-1; the D gene is possibly TRBD1 (6 bases). The germline gives CDR1 DFQATT, CDR2 SNEGSKA (reference sequence). The CDR3 runs to 12 residues. V lost 3 bases, J lost 6 bases, and 9 bases lay in between. The CDR3 is CSASTGFQPQHF. CDR3 DNA: TGCAGTGCTAGTACAGGGTTTCAGCCCCAGCATTTT.

This clone was counted once. The V call is TRBV6-4, the J call TRBJ2-1, with TRBD2 matching over 11 bases. The germline V gene encodes CDR1 MRHNA and CDR2 SNTAGT. The ends lost 6 bases at V and 2 bases at J; junction bases unmatched: 3. This CDR3 has 15 amino acids. The CDR3 DNA sequence: TGTGCCAGCAGCAGACTAGCGGGGACCTACAATGAGCAGTTCTTC. Encoded protein: CASSRLAGTYNEQFF.

The J gene is TRBJ1-1, the V gene TRBV19, with TRBD1 as a possible D gene (5 bases). This CDR3 region has 14 residues. The germline V and J ends were trimmed by 8 bases and 4 bases, with 17 bases remaining between them. Germline V gene sequence: CDR1 LNHDA, CDR2 SQIVND (reference sequence). CDR3 nucleotides: TGTGCCAGTCAAAGGCAGGGATTGGGCACTGAAGCTTTCTTT. Translation: CASQRQGLGTEAFF.

Worth noting for this clone: A read error may be the cause here, since a much bigger clone is one base away. Other DNA sequences in this sample translate to the same CDR3. The chain combines TRBV5-1 with TRBJ2-1, with a weak D call TRBD1 (5 bases). The germline V and J ends were trimmed by 0 bases and 4 bases, with 8 bases remaining between them. The CDR3 length is 14 residues. Germline CDR1 reads SGHRS; CDR2 reads YFSETQ. The CDR3 reads CASSLGQTYNEQFF. The CDR3 DNA is TGCGCCAGCAGCTTGGGACAGACTTACAATGAGCAGTTCTTC.

The V call is TRBV9, the J call TRBJ2-5; a possible D gene is TRBD1 (6 bases). V lost 3 bases to trimming and J lost 2 bases, with 14 bases between them. The CDR3 contains 15 residues. From germline, CDR1 is SGDLS and CDR2 YYNGEE. The CDR3 DNA sequence: TGTGCCAGCAGCGAGGACACAGGGTGGCAAGAGACCCAGTACTTC. This encodes CASSEDTGWQETQYF.

V is TRBV19 and J is TRBJ2-2; D uncertain. V was clipped by 7 bases and J by 1 base, with 7 bases between them. The CDR3 has 13 residues. CDR1 and CDR2 (germline): LNHDA, SQIVND (reference sequence). The CDR3 loop reads CASNRRNTGELFF. The CDR3 DNA reads TGTGCCAGTAATCGTAGGAACACCGGGGAGCTGTTTTTT.

This chain links TRBV29-1 with TRBJ2-1, with TRBD2 matching 15 bases. Trimming took 1 base from V and 1 from J; bases not matched to a gene: 5. Per germline, CDR1 SQVTM and CDR2 ANQGSEA. This CDR3 is 18 amino acids long. The CDR3 coding sequence is TGCAGCGTTGAAGTCGGACTAGCGGGGGGGATTTCCTACAATGAGCAGTTCTTC. This translates into CSVEVGLAGGISYNEQFF.

The table lists this clone with a few counts. The rearrangement uses TRBV24-1 and TRBJ2-3, with D hard to call. Germline V gene lookup returns CDR1 KGHDR and CDR2 SFDVKD. The CDR3 consists of 15 residues. Trimming removed 2 bases at V and 2 bases at J, with 10 bases between. The CDR3 reads CATSDSQDFTDTQYF. The CDR3 DNA sequence: TGTGCCACCAGTGATTCTCAGGATTTCACAGATACGCAGTATTTT.

This clone came up many times. The rearrangement uses TRBV27 and TRBJ1-4; TRBD1 might be the D (5 bases). Looked up from germline, CDR1 is MNHEY and CDR2 is SMNVEV (reference sequence). The V gene lost 5 bases and the J gene lost 8 bases, with 15 bases spanning the gap. The CDR3 sequence is 14 residues long. The CDR3 DNA follows: TGTGCCAGCAGTCCGCAGGGTTTTGGCGAAAAACTGTTTTTT. This sequence encodes CASSPQGFGEKLFF.

Notes on this clone: Distinct nucleotide sequences in the sample also encode this CDR3. This chain links TRBV9 with TRBJ1-6, with D unresolved. The CDR3 length is 14 residues. Germline V gene sequence: CDR1 SGDLS, CDR2 YYNGEE. Deletions cut 0 bases from V and 5 bases from J, with 6 bases between. CDR3 coding DNA: TGTGCCAGCAGCGTAGGTGCGGATAATTCACCCCTCCACTTT. Translation: CASSVGADNSPLHF.

The chain has TRBV20-1 and TRBJ2-1; 14 bases are shared with TRBD2. This CDR3 spans 18 amino acids. The ends lost 3 bases at V and 2 bases at J; junction bases unmatched: 9. Germline CDR1 and CDR2: DFQATT and SNEGSKA (reference sequence). The CDR3 is CSASSTGLAGVTYNEQFF. The CDR3 DNA follows: TGCAGTGCTAGTTCTACGGGACTAGCGGGAGTTACCTACAATGAGCAGTTCTTC.

The CDR3: CASSLLAGDPGELFF. The CDR3 nucleotides read TGTGCCAGCAGTTTACTAGCGGGGGACCCCGGGGAGCTGTTTTTT. The gene calls are TRBV6-5 and TRBJ2-2; TRBD2 matches 11 bases. Looked up from germline, CDR1 is MNHEY and CDR2 is SVGAGI. The ends lost 4 bases at V and 6 bases at J; junction bases unmatched: 4. The length of the CDR3 is 15 residues.

This chain uses TRBV4-3 with TRBJ1-2; 11 bases are a match to TRBD1. V was pared by 7 bases and J by 4 bases, with 5 bases of the junction left unmatched. The CDR3 sequence is 14 residues long. Per the germline V gene, CDR1 is LGHNA and CDR2 is YSLEER. The CDR3 DNA reads as TGCGCCAGCACACCGGGACAGGGGGTCTATGGCTACACCTTC. It yields the protein CASTPGQGVYGYTF.